The clone carrying this TCR beta chain showed up many times. The sample belongs to a study of read filtering for tumor transcriptome and immune sequencing. V was shortened by 0 bases and J by 5 bases, with 16 bases between the two germline ends. The germline gives CDR1 SGHRS, CDR2 YFSETQ. The CDR3 extends over 16 amino acids. Molecular barcoded adaptors covering alpha/delta and beta/gamma chains were used on around 370 ng RNA. TCRdb re-analysed the reads in MiXCR, keeping a single row per CDR3 protein. The sample has some 120,000 distinct CDR3 sequences; roughly 13% are singletons. Sequencing input: a population of CD138-negative cells sorted from bone marrow. This clonotype originated in a donor at least 40 years old with multiple myeloma. The chain uses TRBV5-1 and TRBJ2-3; no clear D. CDR3 sequence reads: CASSLAVSGERDTQYF. CDR3 bases: TGCGCCAGCAGCTTGGCCGTATCGGGTGAAAGAGATACGCAGTATTTT.